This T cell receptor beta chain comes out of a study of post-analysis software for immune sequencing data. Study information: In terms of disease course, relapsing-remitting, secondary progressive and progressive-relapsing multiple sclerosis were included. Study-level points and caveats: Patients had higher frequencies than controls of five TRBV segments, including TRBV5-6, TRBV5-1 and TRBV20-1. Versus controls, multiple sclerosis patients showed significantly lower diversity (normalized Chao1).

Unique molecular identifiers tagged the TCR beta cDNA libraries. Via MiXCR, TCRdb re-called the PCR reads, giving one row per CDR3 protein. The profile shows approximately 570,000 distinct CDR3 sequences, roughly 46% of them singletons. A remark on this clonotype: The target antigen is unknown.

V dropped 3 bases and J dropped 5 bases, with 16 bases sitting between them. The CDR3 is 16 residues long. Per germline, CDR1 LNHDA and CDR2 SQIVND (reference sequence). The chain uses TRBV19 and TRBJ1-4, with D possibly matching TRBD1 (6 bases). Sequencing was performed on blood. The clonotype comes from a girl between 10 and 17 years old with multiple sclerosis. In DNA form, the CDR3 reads TGTGCCAGTAGTATGTGGGGGGCCATACAGAATGAAAAACTGTTTTTT. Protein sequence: CASSMWGAIQNEKLFF.